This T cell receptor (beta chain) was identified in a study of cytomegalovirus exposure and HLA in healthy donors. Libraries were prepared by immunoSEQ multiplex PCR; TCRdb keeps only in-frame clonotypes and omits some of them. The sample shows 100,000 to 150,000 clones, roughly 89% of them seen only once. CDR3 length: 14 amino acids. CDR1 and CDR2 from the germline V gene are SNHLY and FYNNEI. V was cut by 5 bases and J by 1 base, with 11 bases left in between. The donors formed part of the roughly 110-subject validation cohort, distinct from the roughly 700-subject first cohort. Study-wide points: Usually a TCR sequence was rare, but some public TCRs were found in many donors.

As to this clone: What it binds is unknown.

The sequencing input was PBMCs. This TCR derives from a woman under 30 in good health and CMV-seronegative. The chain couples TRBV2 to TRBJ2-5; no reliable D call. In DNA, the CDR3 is TGTGCCAGCAGTCCGCGACTTCGCCAAGAGACCCAGTACTTC. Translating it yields CASSPRLRQETQYF.